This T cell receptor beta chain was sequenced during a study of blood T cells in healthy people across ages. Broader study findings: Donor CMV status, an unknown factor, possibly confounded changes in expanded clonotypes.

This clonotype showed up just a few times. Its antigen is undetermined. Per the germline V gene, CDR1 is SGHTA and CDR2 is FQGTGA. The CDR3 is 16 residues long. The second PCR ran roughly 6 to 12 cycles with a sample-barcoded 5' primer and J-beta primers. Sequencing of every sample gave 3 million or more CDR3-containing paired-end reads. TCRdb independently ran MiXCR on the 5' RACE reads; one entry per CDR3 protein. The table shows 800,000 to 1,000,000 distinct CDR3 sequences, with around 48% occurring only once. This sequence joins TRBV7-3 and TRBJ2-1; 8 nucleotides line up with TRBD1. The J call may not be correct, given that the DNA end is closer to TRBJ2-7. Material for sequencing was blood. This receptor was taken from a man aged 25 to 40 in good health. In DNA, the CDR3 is TGTGCCAGCAGCTTGCAGGGGACAGGATATTACAATGAGCAGTACTTC. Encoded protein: CASSLQGTGYYNEQYF.